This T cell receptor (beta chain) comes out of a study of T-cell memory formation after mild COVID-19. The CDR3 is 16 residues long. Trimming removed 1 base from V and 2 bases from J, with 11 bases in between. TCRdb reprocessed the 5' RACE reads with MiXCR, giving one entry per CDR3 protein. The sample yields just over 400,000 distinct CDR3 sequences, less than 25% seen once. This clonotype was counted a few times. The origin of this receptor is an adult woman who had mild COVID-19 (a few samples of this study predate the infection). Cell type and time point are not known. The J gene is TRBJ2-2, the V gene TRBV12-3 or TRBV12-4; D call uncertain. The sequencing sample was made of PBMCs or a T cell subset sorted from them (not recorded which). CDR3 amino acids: CASSLGARYNTGELFF. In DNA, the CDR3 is TGTGCCAGCAGTTTAGGGGCTCGCTATAACACCGGGGAGCTGTTTTTT.